This T cell receptor beta chain appears in the sequencing data of a study of blood T cell repertoires in COVID-19 (TCRdb year 2020). In terms of the full investigation: Samples from collaborators originated in the United States, Italy and Spain and spanned both the acute and convalescent phases of COVID-19. Where HLA class I and class II types were available, the types were taken from metadata supplied by the sample provider, not from assay-based typing. Nearly every sample came with metadata listing a de-identified subject ID, COVID-19 status, age in years and sex. A freely available public database, intended as a resource for researchers studying the immune response to SARS-CoV-2, is where the repertoires were released. Subjects who had been exposed to COVID-19, were actively infected with it, or had recovered from it provided the deeply sampled blood TCRbeta repertoires that made up the dataset. The prospective study material was composed of cDNA or gDNA derived from T cells, B-cell-depleted T cells, or PBMCs. Samples were obtained from the ongoing ImmuneRACE study (first 160 participants) and from 1,200 or so subjects provided by 6 global collaborators. The full study reports these points: Clinical and demographic metadata were provided uncurated, with the amount varying by source and participant.

Worth noting for this clone: Its specific antigen is unknown. No much larger clonotype is one base removed from it; base qualities were not supplied.

TCRbeta CDR3 regions were amplified from genomic DNA by means of the immunoSEQ Assay, a bias-controlled multiplex PCR. Under the source paper's analysis protocol: Nucleated cell counts per sample were estimated from amplification of reference gene primers within the assay. To quantify the absolute abundance of each unique TCRbeta CDR3 rearrangement, sequence reads were collapsed and filtered. Productive Simpson clonality was computed per sample as the square root of Simpson's diversity index over productive rearrangements. TCRdb holds this immuneACCESS table with in-frame rearrangements only. Some clones are missing; in checked studies, unresolved V genes explain under half, and the rest has no known cause. That table gives V, J and clone size, and the DNA gave D and trimming. This sample is represented by 65,000 to 80,000 clones; roughly nine tenths of them were singletons. The biggest ten clones account for approximately 9.1% of the sample.

From the cysteine through the phenylalanine, the CDR3 covers 14 amino acids. The read is trimmed to its CDR3 DNA, 42 bases read in frame from base 1. The junction shows trimming of 7 bases on V and 0 bases on J, and the gene matches do not reach 7 bases of it. Sequences SQVTM (CDR1) and ANQGSEA (CDR2) are obtained from the germline V gene. Whole blood was collected in K2EDTA tubes by collaborating institutions according to the institutions' own protocols. For TCRbeta analysis, collaborator samples were shipped as frozen whole blood, as isolated PBMCs, or as DNA extracted from either sample type. The source is a human donor in a cohort sampled during active COVID-19. Here the chain combines TRBV29-1 and TRBJ2-7, with TRBD1 identical over 9 junction bases. The specimen was peripheral blood. In nucleotides, the sequence is TGCAGCGCCTCCGGGACAGGGAACTCCTACGAGCAGTACTTC. Translation gives CSASGTGNSYEQYF.